The rows below give T cell receptor beta chains drawn from one sample of a study of vaccination and CD4 T cells after COVID-19. Via MiXCR, TCRdb re-called the PCR reads, giving one row per CDR3 protein. Altogether 10,000 to 15,000 distinct CDR3 sequences are present, roughly 54% being singletons, with the ten largest covering about 15%. What these receptors recognize is not known. Material for sequencing was CD4+ T cells from blood, cultured in vitro. These receptors came from a human donor who had recovered from COVID-19. Both conserved end residues are part of each CDR3. A D gene is named only where the DNA matches it firmly. Size is stated for part of the rows, as once, few or many counts, or as a class when the clone is expanded.

j_call clone_size v_call d_call cdr3_length cdr3_aa cdr3_nt
TRBJ1-1 . TRBV20-1 . 13 CSARGGANTEAFF TGCAGTGCTAGGGGCGGGGCGAACACTGAAGCTTTCTTT
TRBJ2-7 . TRBV6-5 TRBD1 16 CASSYGGTGRTYEQYF TGTGCCAGCAGTTACGGCGGGACAGGGCGGACCTACGAGCAGTACTTC
TRBJ2-5 . TRBV28 . 17 CASSSPGGTWAIGVQYF TGTGCCAGCAGTTCCCCAGGGGGGACCTGGGCCATTGGAGTCCAGTACTTC
TRBJ2-1 . TRBV4-3 . 15 CASSQGGNSYNEQFF TGCGCCAGCAGCCAAGGAGGGAATTCCTACAATGAGCAGTTCTTC
TRBJ2-3 large TRBV6-1 TRBD1 16 CASTARTGTGPDTQYF TGTGCCAGCACCGCACGGACAGGCACAGGGCCAGATACGCAGTATTTT
TRBJ2-1 few TRBV20-1 . 13 CSAPVAPVYEQFF TGCAGTGCCCCTGTAGCGCCAGTCTATGAGCAGTTCTTC
TRBJ2-3 . TRBV6-2/TRBV6-3 . 12 CASSQSTDTQYF TGTGCCAGCAGCCAAAGCACAGATACGCAGTATTTT
TRBJ1-1 . TRBV6-2/TRBV6-3 . 15 CASSVGGGRNTEAFF TGTGCCAGCAGCGTGGGAGGGGGTAGGAACACTGAAGCTTTCTTT
TRBJ2-7 . TRBV28 . 13 CASSGRPNPEQYF TGTGCCAGCAGCGGTAGGCCGAACCCCGAGCAGTACTTC
TRBJ2-5 large TRBV11-3 TRBD2 17 CASSAGAGGTNQETQYF TGTGCCAGCAGCGCCGGGGCGGGCGGGACTAACCAAGAGACCCAGTACTTC
TRBJ1-2 . TRBV12-3/TRBV12-4 . 14 CASSTRNRGGGYTF TGTGCCAGCAGCACACGTAACCGGGGGGGTGGCTACACCTTC
TRBJ2-2 . TRBV6-2/TRBV6-3 TRBD2 15 CASKSSGPNTGELFF TGTGCCAGCAAATCTAGCGGGCCCAACACCGGGGAGCTGTTTTTT
TRBJ2-3 . TRBV20-1 . 12 CSGGEGTDTQYF TGCAGTGGGGGAGAGGGCACAGATACGCAGTATTTT
TRBJ2-1 once TRBV29-1 TRBD2 15 CSVETPSGRTNEQFF TGCAGCGTCGAGACCCCTAGCGGGAGGACAAATGAGCAGTTCTTC
TRBJ2-4 few TRBV20-1 . 13 CSAEAPAKNIQYF TGCAGTGCCGAGGCCCCAGCCAAAAACATTCAGTACTTC
TRBJ2-5 . TRBV18 TRBD1 16 CASSPQIAGGGETQYF TGTGCCAGCTCACCCCAGATCGCAGGGGGTGGGGAGACCCAGTACTTC
TRBJ1-2 few TRBV7-9 . 15 CASSWGGRDNYGYTF TGTGCCAGCAGCTGGGGAGGCAGGGACAATTATGGCTACACCTTC
TRBJ2-5 . TRBV20-1 TRBD2 17 CSAPRGDLAGVQETQYF TGCAGTGCTCCGCGGGGCGATCTAGCGGGAGTACAAGAGACCCAGTACTTC
TRBJ2-3 . TRBV2 . 15 CASKRGTGSSDTQYF TGTGCCAGCAAAAGAGGAACAGGTTCCTCAGATACGCAGTATTTT